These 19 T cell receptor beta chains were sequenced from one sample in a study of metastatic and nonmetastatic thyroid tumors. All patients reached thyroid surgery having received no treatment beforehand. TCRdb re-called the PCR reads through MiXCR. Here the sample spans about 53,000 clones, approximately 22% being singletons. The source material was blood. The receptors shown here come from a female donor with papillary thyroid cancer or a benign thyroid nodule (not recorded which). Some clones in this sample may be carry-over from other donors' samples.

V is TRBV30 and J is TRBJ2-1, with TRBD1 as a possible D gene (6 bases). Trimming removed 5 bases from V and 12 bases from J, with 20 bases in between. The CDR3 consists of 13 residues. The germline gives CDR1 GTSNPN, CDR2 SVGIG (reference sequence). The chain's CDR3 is CAWALTGTRGQFF. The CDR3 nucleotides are TGTGCCTGGGCCTTGACAGGCACTAGGGGGCAGTTCTTC.

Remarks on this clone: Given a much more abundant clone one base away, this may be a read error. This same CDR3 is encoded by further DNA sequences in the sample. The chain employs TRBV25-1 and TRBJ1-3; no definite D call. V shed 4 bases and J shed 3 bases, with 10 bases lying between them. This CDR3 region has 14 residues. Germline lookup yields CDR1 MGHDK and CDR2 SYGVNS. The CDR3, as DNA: TGTGCCAGCAGTGTTGGCTCGAGTGGAAACACCATATATTTT. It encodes CASSVGSSGNTIYF.

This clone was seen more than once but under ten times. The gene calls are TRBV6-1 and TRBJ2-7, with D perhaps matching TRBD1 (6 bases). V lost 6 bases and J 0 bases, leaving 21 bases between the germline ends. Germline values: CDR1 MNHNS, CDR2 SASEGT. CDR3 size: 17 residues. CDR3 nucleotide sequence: TGTGCCAGCAGACTGTCTGAACGACAGGCGATCTCCTACGAGCAGTACTTC. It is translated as CASRLSERQAISYEQYF.

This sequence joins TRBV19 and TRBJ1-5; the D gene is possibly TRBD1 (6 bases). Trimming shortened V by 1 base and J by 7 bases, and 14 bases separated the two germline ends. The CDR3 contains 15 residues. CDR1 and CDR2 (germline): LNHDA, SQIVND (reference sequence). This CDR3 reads CASSIGRRGKQPQHF. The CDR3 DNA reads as TGTGCCAGTAGTATAGGTAGGAGGGGGAAGCAGCCCCAGCATTTT.

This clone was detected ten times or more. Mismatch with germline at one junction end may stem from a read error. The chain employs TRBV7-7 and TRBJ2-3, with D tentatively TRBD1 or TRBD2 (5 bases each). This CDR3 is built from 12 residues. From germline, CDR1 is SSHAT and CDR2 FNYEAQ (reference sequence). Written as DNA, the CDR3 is TGTGCTAGCAGCCCCGACAGAGGGACGCAGTATTTT. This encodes CASSPDRGTQYF.

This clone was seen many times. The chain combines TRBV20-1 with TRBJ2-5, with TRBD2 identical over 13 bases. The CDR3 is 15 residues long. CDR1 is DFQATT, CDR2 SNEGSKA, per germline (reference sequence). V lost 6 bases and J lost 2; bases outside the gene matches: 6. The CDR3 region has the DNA TGCAGTGCCAAGGGACTAGCGGGAAGACAAGAGACCCAGTACTTC. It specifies CSAKGLAGRQETQYF.

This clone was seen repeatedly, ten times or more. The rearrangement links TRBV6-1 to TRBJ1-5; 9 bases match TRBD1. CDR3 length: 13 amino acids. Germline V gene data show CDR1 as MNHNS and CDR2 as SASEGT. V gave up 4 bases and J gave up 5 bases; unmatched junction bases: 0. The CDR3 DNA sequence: TGTGCCAGCAGTGGGACAGGGGATCAGCCCCAGCATTTT. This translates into CASSGTGDQPQHF.

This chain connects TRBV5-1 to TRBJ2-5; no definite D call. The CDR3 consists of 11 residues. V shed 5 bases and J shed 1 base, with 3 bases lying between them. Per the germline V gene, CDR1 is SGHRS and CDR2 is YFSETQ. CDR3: CASSFQETQYF. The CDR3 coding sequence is TGCGCCAGCAGTTTCCAAGAGACCCAGTACTTC.

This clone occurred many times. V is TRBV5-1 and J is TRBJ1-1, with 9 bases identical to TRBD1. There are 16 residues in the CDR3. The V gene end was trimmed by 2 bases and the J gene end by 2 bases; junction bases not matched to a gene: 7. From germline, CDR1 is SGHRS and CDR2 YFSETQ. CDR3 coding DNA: TGCGCCAGCAGCTTTGGACAGGGGATTGGAAACACTGAAGCTTTCTTT. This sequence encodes CASSFGQGIGNTEAFF.

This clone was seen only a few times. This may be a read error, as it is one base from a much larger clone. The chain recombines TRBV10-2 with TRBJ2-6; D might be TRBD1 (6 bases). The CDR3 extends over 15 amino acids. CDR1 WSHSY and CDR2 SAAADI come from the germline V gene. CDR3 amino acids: CVSTGTGRGANVLTF. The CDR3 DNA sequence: TGCGTCAGCACCGGTACAGGGCGCGGGGCCAACGTCCTGACTTTC.

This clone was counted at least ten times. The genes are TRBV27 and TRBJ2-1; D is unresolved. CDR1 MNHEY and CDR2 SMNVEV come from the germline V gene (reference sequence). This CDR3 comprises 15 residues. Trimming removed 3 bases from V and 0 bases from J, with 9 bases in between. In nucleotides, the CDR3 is TGTGCCAGCAGTTTCGAGGTTAGCTCCTACAATGAGCAGTTCTTC. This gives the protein CASSFEVSSYNEQFF.

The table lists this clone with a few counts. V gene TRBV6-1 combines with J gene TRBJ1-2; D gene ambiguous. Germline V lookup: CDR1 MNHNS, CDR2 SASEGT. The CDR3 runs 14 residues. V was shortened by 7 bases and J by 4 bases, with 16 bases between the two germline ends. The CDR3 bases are TGTGCCAGCACCCCGGGCAGGAAAGTCTATGGCTACACCTTC. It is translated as CASTPGRKVYGYTF.

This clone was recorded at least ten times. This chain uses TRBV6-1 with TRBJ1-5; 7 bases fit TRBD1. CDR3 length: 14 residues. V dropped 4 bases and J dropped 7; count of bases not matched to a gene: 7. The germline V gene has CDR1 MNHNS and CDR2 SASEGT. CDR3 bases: TGTGCCAGCAGTGCGACAGGGAACTACCAGCCCCAGCATTTT. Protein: CASSATGNYQPQHF.

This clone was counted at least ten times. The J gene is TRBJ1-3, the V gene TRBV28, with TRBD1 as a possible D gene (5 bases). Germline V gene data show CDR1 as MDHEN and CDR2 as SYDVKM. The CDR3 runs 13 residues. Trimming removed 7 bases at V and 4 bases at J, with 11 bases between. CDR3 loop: CASKRGSGNTIYF. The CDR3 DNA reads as TGTGCCAGCAAGAGGGGATCCGGAAACACCATATATTTT.

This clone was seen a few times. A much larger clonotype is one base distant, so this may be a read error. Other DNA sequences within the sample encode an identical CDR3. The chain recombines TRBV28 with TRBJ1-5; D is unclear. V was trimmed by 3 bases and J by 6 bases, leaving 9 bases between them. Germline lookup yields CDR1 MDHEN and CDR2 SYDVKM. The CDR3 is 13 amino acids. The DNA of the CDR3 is TGTGCCAGCAGTTTGGTCGTTCGTCAGCCCCAGCATTTT. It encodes CASSLVVRQPQHF. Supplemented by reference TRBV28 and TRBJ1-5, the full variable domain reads DVKVTQSSRYLVKRTGEKVFLECVQDMDHENMFWYRQDPGLGLRLIYFSYDVKMKEKGDIPEGYSVSREKKERFSLILESASTNQTSMYLCASSLVVRQPQHFGDGTRLSIL.

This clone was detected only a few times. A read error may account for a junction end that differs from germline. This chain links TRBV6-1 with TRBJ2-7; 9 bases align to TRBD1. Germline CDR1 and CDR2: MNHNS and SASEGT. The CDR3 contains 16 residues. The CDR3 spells CASRETLGTGKYEHYF. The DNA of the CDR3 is TGTGCCAGCCGTGAAACTTTAGGGACAGGGAAATACGAGCACTACTTC.

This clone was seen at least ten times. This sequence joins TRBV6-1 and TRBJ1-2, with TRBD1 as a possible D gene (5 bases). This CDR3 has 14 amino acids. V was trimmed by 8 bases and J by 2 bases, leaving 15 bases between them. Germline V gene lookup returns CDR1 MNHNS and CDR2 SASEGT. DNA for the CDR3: TGTGCCAGCGGATCCGGGACGGCAAACTATGGCTACACCTTC. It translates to CASGSGTANYGYTF.

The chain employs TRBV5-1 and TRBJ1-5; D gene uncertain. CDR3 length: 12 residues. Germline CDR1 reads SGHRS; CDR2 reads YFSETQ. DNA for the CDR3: TGCCAACAGCCCCCCCCCCGGCAGCCCCAGCATTTT. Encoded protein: CQQPPPRQPQHF.

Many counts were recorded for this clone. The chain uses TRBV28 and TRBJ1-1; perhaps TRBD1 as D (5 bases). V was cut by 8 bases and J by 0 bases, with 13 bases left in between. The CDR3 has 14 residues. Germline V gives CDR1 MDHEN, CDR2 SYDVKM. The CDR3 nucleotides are TGTGCCAGCTCCGGGGGGGGGTTGAACACTGAAGCTTTCTTT. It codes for CASSGGGLNTEAFF.